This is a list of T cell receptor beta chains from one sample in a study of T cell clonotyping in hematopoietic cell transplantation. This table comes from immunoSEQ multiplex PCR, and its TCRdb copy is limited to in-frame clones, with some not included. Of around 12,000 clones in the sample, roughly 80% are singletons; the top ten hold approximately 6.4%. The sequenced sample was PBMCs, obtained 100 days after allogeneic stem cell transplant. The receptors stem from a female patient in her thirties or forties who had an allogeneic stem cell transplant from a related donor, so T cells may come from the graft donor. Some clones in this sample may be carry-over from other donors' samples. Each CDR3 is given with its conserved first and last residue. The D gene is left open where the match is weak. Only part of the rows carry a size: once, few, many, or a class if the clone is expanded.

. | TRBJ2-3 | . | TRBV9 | TGTGCCAGCAGCGAACGGGAGACGGGAGATACGCAGTATTTT | CASSERETGDTQYF
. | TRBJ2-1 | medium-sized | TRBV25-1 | TGTGCCAGTGCCAGGGGGGACGGGCAGTTCTTC | CASARGDGQFF
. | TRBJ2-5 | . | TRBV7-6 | TGTGCCAGCAGCCATTACGGCGGGGTTGGCCAAGAGACCCAGTACTTC | CASSHYGGVGQETQYF
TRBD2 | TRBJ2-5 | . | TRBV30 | TGTGCCTGGAGTGGAGGCCCTAGCGGGATAGTGGCCCAGTACTTC | CAWSGGPSGIVAQYF
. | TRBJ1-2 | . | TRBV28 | TGTGCCAGCAGTTTTCGGCAGGGCTATGGCTACACCTTC | CASSFRQGYGYTF
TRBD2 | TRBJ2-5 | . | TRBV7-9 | TGTGCCAGCAGCTTAACCGGGGGGTCTGAGACCCAGTACTTC | CASSLTGGSETQYF
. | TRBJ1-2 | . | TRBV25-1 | TGTGCCAGCAGTGAATCTTATGGCTACACCTTC | CASSESYGYTF
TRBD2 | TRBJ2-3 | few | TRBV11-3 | TGTGCCAGCAGCTTAGGAGGCGGGAGGGCCTCAGATACGCAGTATTTT | CASSLGGGRASDTQYF
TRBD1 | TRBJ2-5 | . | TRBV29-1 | TGCAGCGCCTTGACAGGGCGGGAGACCCAGTACTTC | CSALTGRETQYF
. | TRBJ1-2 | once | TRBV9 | TGTGCCAGCAGCCCCTCAACAGATAACTATGGCTACACCTTC | CASSPSTDNYGYTF
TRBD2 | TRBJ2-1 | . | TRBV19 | TGTGCCAGTAGTAAGTGGGAGGGCCGGTTTGAGCAGTTCTTC | CASSKWEGRFEQFF
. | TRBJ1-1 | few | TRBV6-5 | TGTGCCAGCAGTCCCTCTGCAGAGGGCACTGAAGCTTTCTTT | CASSPSAEGTEAFF
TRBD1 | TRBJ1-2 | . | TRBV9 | TGTGCCAGCAGCGTAACTTCTGTGGCAGGGGGCGTCCCCTATGGCTACACCTTC | CASSVTSVAGGVPYGYTF